Listed below are T cell receptor beta chains from one sample, sequenced in a study of cytomegalovirus exposure and HLA in healthy donors. The protocol was immunoSEQ multiplex PCR, while the TCRdb copy is restricted to in-frame clones and leaves out a portion. The table lists under 100,000 clones, about 73% of them singletons. The sample consisted of PBMCs. The receptors derive from a woman aged 45-59 years in good health and CMV-seropositive. CDR3s include the opening cysteine and the closing phenylalanine or tryptophan. The D gene is left open where the match is weak. Some rows mark clone size as missing; the rest say once, few, many or name a class of expanded clone.

V gene	J gene	D gene	clone size	CDR3 protein	CDR3 DNA
TRBV7-8	TRBJ2-7	TRBD2	few	CASSLVSSGGSYEQYF	TGTGCCAGCAGCTTAGTATCTAGCGGGGGGTCGTACGAGCAGTACTTC
TRBV18	TRBJ2-2	-	few	CASSFLGQTINTGELFF	TGTGCCAGCTCATTTCTCGGACAGACTATTAACACCGGGGAGCTGTTTTTT
TRBV5-4	TRBJ2-7	-	few	CASSLRERSEQYF	TGTGCCAGCAGCCTCCGGGAGCGAAGCGAGCAGTACTTC
TRBV6-6	TRBJ2-7	TRBD1	-	CASSRQGGIYEQYF	TGTGCCAGCAGTCGACAGGGGGGTATTTACGAGCAGTACTTC
TRBV5-1	TRBJ2-3	TRBD2	-	CASSLGGLAGADTQYF	TGCGCCAGCAGCTTGGGGGGACTAGCGGGAGCGGATACGCAGTATTTT
TRBV6-1	TRBJ1-2	-	-	CASSQSVNYGYTF	TGTGCCAGCAGTCAAAGCGTTAACTATGGCTACACCTTC
TRBV2	TRBJ2-2	-	-	CASKRQPRFGELFF	TGTGCCAGCAAGCGGCAACCGAGGTTCGGGGAGCTGTTTTTT
TRBV7-8	TRBJ1-5	-	-	CASSLGPGLRNQPQHF	TGTGCCAGCAGCTTAGGACCCGGGTTACGGAATCAGCCCCAGCATTTT
TRBV9	TRBJ1-5	-	-	CASSVGRGNQPQHF	TGTGCCAGCAGCGTAGGCAGGGGCAATCAGCCCCAGCATTTT
TRBV4-3	TRBJ2-2	TRBD1	-	CASSPTDRGPGELFF	TGCGCCAGCAGCCCAACGGACAGGGGGCCCGGGGAGCTGTTTTTT
TRBV5-1	TRBJ2-3	TRBD1	-	CASSPGQGVTDTQYF	TGCGCCAGCAGCCCAGGACAGGGTGTCACAGATACGCAGTATTTT
TRBV5-1	TRBJ2-7	-	-	CASSGETPPYEQYF	TGCGCCAGCAGCGGGGAGACCCCTCCCTACGAGCAGTACTTC
TRBV28	TRBJ2-1	-	-	CASSFPPADSHNEQFF	TGTGCCAGCAGCTTCCCTCCCGCCGACAGTCACAATGAGCAGTTCTTC
TRBV28	TRBJ1-4	TRBD1	-	CASSFPGTGVYGEKLFF	TGTGCCAGCAGTTTTCCCGGGACAGGGGTTTACGGCGAAAAACTGTTTTTT
TRBV2	TRBJ1-2	-	-	CAGRRGPNYGYTF	TGTGCCGGTCGTAGGGGCCCTAACTATGGCTACACCTTC
TRBV27	TRBJ2-7	TRBD1	-	CATQKRQGTNYEQYF	TGTGCCACCCAAAAAAGACAGGGGACCAACTACGAGCAGTACTTC
TRBV10-3	TRBJ2-7	TRBD1	-	CAISETGVYEQYF	TGTGCCATCAGTGAGACAGGGGTCTACGAGCAGTACTTC
TRBV4-1	TRBJ2-1	-	-	CASRDYSGRTYNEQFF	TGCGCCAGCAGAGACTATAGCGGTAGAACCTACAATGAGCAGTTCTTC
TRBV29-1	TRBJ1-1	-	few	CRVEVRGRPNTEAFF	TGCAGAGTTGAAGTAAGAGGGCGGCCGAACACTGAAGCTTTCTTT
TRBV19	TRBJ2-1	TRBD2	-	CASSREASGVQRQFF	TGTGCCAGTAGCAGGGAGGCTAGCGGGGTTCAACGGCAGTTCTTC
TRBV11-2	TRBJ2-7	TRBD1	-	CASSISGQGAKYF	TGTGCCAGCAGCATCAGCGGACAGGGAGCGAAATACTTC
TRBV9	TRBJ2-2	-	-	CASSVAVVLNTGELFF	TGTGCCAGCAGCGTAGCGGTAGTCCTGAACACCGGGGAGCTGTTTTTT
TRBV19	TRBJ2-7	TRBD2	-	CASSMPGERGSYEQYF	TGTGCCAGTAGTATGCCCGGGGAGCGGGGTTCCTACGAGCAGTACTTC
TRBV4-2	TRBJ2-7	TRBD1	-	CASSQEVYGTGSKVGSYEQYF	TGTGCCAGCAGCCAAGAGGTATACGGGACAGGGTCAAAGGTGGGCTCCTACGAGCAGTACTTC
TRBV7-3	TRBJ2-7	-	few	CASSQGKGPSYEQYF	TGTGCCAGCAGCCAGGGAAAAGGGCCTTCCTACGAGCAGTACTTC
TRBV20-1	TRBJ2-1	-	-	CSATSINEQFF	TGCAGCGCAACTAGCATCAATGAGCAGTTCTTC
TRBV6-1	TRBJ1-3	TRBD1	-	CASSAPRQGAGSTIYF	TGTGCCAGCAGTGCGCCACGACAGGGGGCTGGAAGCACCATATATTTT
TRBV6-1	TRBJ2-5	TRBD1	-	CASSRDRQETQYF	TGTGCCAGCAGTCGGGACAGACAAGAGACCCAGTACTTC
TRBV19	TRBJ2-1	TRBD2	few	CASKDRERGEQFF	TGTGCCAGTAAGGACCGGGAGCGGGGCGAGCAGTTCTTC
TRBV28	TRBJ2-5	-	few	CASSLHTGGVRTQYF	TGTGCCAGCAGTCTTCACACAGGGGGGGTACGGACCCAGTACTTC
TRBV6-5	TRBJ2-3	TRBD2	once	CASSRLAGRPDTQYF	TGTGCCAGTTCCCGACTAGCGGGTCGCCCGGATACGCAGTATTTT
TRBV21-1	TRBJ1-2	-	-	CASSQGIVIYGYTF	TGTGCCAGCAGCCAGGGGATAGTCATTTATGGCTACACCTTC
TRBV18	TRBJ2-1	TRBD1	few	CASSQGAGDEQFF	TGTGCCAGCTCACAGGGGGCAGGGGATGAGCAGTTCTTC
TRBV5-1	TRBJ1-5	-	-	CASSTNPGEQPQHF	TGCGCCAGCAGCACTAATCCGGGAGAACAGCCCCAGCATTTT
TRBV15	TRBJ2-1	TRBD1	-	CATSTGTGPNEQFF	TGTGCCACCAGCACGGGGACAGGGCCCAATGAGCAGTTCTTC
TRBV7-2	TRBJ2-5	-	-	CASSLGQIAGRTQYF	TGTGCCAGCAGCTTAGGACAGATAGCCGGCAGGACCCAGTACTTC
TRBV7-9	TRBJ2-7	TRBD1	-	CASSLSGQPYEQYF	TGTGCCAGCAGCCTCTCGGGACAGCCTTACGAGCAGTACTTC
TRBV28	TRBJ1-1	-	-	CASSLPRDTEAFF	TGTGCCAGCAGTTTACCCCGAGACACTGAAGCTTTCTTT
TRBV5-4	TRBJ1-1	-	-	CASSRQVGGGTEAFF	TGTGCCAGCAGTCGGCAGGTTGGGGGGGGCACTGAAGCTTTCTTT
TRBV12-5	TRBJ2-5	-	few	CASGLSAAWAQYF	TGTGCTAGTGGTTTAAGTGCGGCTTGGGCCCAGTACTTC
TRBV5-4	TRBJ2-7	-	-	CASSRPRLGVTYEQYF	TGTGCCAGCAGCCGACCCCGGTTAGGGGTAACCTACGAGCAGTACTTC
TRBV10-3	TRBJ2-2	-	-	CAISELTYTGELFF	TGTGCCATCAGTGAGTTAACTTACACCGGGGAGCTGTTTTTT
TRBV5-1	TRBJ1-2	-	-	CASSPLSGGYGYTF	TGCGCCAGCAGCCCACTAAGTGGAGGCTATGGCTACACCTTC
TRBV18	TRBJ2-1	TRBD2	few	CASSSGTLAGGTDEQFF	TGTGCCAGCTCATCCGGAACTCTAGCGGGAGGAACGGATGAGCAGTTCTTC
TRBV7-2	TRBJ1-5	-	-	CASSLIRGSNQPQHF	TGTGCCAGCAGCTTAATCAGGGGAAGCAATCAGCCCCAGCATTTT
TRBV12-5	TRBJ1-3	-	-	CASGTGSGNTIYF	TGTGCTAGTGGGACAGGATCTGGAAACACCATATATTTT
TRBV11-2	TRBJ2-2	-	few	CASSLGVEVGELFF	TGTGCCAGCAGCTTAGGGGTAGAGGTCGGGGAGCTGTTTTTT
TRBV7-3	TRBJ2-7	-	-	CASSFADSRSEQYF	TGTGCCAGCAGTTTCGCGGACTCCCGGAGCGAGCAGTACTTC
TRBV4-1	TRBJ2-3	TRBD2	-	CASSQILAASHGDTQYF	TGCGCCAGCAGCCAAATCCTAGCGGCCTCCCACGGAGATACGCAGTATTTT
TRBV18	TRBJ2-7	TRBD1	-	CASSPRGGGQGSEQYF	TGTGCCAGCTCACCCCGGGGTGGAGGACAGGGCAGCGAGCAGTACTTC
TRBV7-2	TRBJ1-5	TRBD1	-	CASSQQGVNNQPQHF	TGTGCCAGCAGCCAGCAGGGGGTCAACAATCAGCCCCAGCATTTT
TRBV10-1	TRBJ2-1	TRBD1	-	CASSAPGTGTNEQFF	TGCGCCAGCAGTGCTCCCGGGACAGGCACTAATGAGCAGTTCTTC
TRBV2	TRBJ2-1	TRBD2	-	CASSGLWGDSGVPYNEQFF	TGTGCCAGCAGTGGTTTATGGGGGGATAGCGGGGTGCCCTACAATGAGCAGTTCTTC
TRBV19	TRBJ1-5	-	-	CASSISFNQPQHF	TGTGCCAGTAGTATTAGTTTCAATCAGCCCCAGCATTTT